These T cell receptor beta chains were read from a single sample in a study of blood T cell repertoires in COVID-19. The data were produced by immunoSEQ multiplex PCR, yet TCRdb's version contains in-frame clones alone and is incomplete. Among about 250,000 clones listed, approximately 86% were seen once. The sequencing sample was made of peripheral blood. The receptors shown here come from a man aged 80 or over with acute or convalescent COVID-19. Each CDR3 is given with its conserved first and last residue. The D gene is left open where the match is weak. Clone size is given for some rows only: seen once, a few or many times, or a class if the clone is expanded.

.	15	TRBV7-2	TRBJ2-5	.	CASSLESDYQETQYF	TGTGCCAGCAGCTTAGAATCGGACTATCAAGAGACCCAGTACTTC
TRBD1	11	TRBV6-6	TRBJ2-3	.	CASAQGKTQYF	TGTGCCAGCGCACAGGGGAAGACGCAGTATTTT
TRBD1	15	TRBV5-4	TRBJ1-6	.	CASSHDRGEGSPLHF	TGTGCCAGCAGCCACGACAGGGGCGAGGGATCACCCCTCCACTTT
.	15	TRBV28	TRBJ1-5	.	CASSLTWSSVQSQHF	TGTGCCAGCAGCCTCACCTGGAGTTCGGTCCAGTCCCAGCATTTT
.	14	TRBV6-6	TRBJ1-6	.	CASSYQGNNSPLHF	TGTGCCAGCAGTTATCAGGGAAATAATTCACCCCTCCACTTT
.	15	TRBV11-3	TRBJ2-4	.	CASSLDGTWGDIQYF	TGTGCCAGCAGCTTAGATGGGACTTGGGGGGACATTCAGTACTTC
.	13	TRBV18	TRBJ2-5	.	CASSPFGEETQYF	TGTGCCAGCTCACCATTCGGGGAAGAGACCCAGTACTTC
.	15	TRBV18	TRBJ1-5	few	CASSPPDYRNQPQHF	TGTGCCAGCTCACCACCGGATTACAGGAATCAGCCCCAGCATTTT
.	14	TRBV7-9	TRBJ1-3	.	CASSLAGLDGTIYF	TGTGCCAGCAGCTTGGCAGGCTTGGATGGCACCATATATTTT
.	16	TRBV19	TRBJ1-3	.	CASSISRDITGNTIYF	TGTGCCAGTAGTATCAGCCGGGACATCACTGGAAACACCATATATTTT
.	18	TRBV4-3	TRBJ1-3	.	CASSHSLSDSFSGNTIYF	TGCGCCAGCAGCCATAGTTTATCGGACAGCTTCTCTGGAAACACCATATATTTT
.	14	TRBV7-3	TRBJ2-3	.	CASSFEGEGDTQYF	TGTGCCAGCAGCTTTGAGGGAGAGGGTGATACGCAGTATTTT
TRBD1	15	TRBV6-6	TRBJ2-7	.	CASSSPGTGAHEQYF	TGTGCCAGCAGTTCTCCCGGGACAGGGGCCCACGAGCAGTACTTC
TRBD2	16	TRBV24-1	TRBJ2-3	once	CATSGPTSGGTDTQYF	TGTGCCACCAGTGGCCCGACTAGCGGGGGTACAGATACGCAGTATTTT
TRBD1	18	TRBV7-8	TRBJ1-6	.	CASSLIPGQGAPNSPLHF	TGTGCCAGCAGCCTAATTCCGGGACAGGGAGCGCCCAATTCACCCCTCCACTTT
.	15	TRBV5-1	TRBJ1-4	.	CASSFWGLTGEKLFF	TGCGCCAGCAGCTTCTGGGGACTTACTGGAGAAAAACTGTTTTTT
.	15	TRBV2	TRBJ1-5	.	CASSVGGTSNQPQHF	TGTGCCAGCAGTGTTGGAGGGACCAGCAATCAGCCCCAGCATTTT
.	14	TRBV7-2	TRBJ2-6	.	CASSFLRGANVLTF	TGTGCCAGCAGCTTTTTGCGGGGGGCCAACGTCCTGACTTTC
TRBD1	14	TRBV7-9	TRBJ1-1	.	CASSLAGQGSVAFF	TGTGCCAGCAGCTTAGCTGGACAGGGAAGCGTAGCTTTCTTT
TRBD1	12	TRBV19	TRBJ1-1	.	CASRTGRKEAFF	TGTGCCAGCCGGACAGGGAGAAAAGAAGCTTTCTTT
.	15	TRBV28	TRBJ2-5	.	CASSLRGLEGETQYF	TGTGCCAGCAGTTTAAGGGGATTAGAAGGGGAGACCCAGTACTTC
TRBD2	17	TRBV7-2	TRBJ2-5	.	CASSFGLAGAGGETQYF	TGTGCCAGCAGCTTCGGACTAGCGGGGGCCGGGGGAGAGACCCAGTACTTC
.	16	TRBV7-9	TRBJ1-2	.	CASSLGGSRRGEGYTF	TGTGCCAGCAGCTTAGGCGGCAGCAGGCGGGGTGAGGGCTACACCTTC
TRBD2	14	TRBV18	TRBJ2-1	.	CASSPQSAGNEQFF	TGTGCCAGCTCACCTCAGTCAGCGGGAAATGAGCAGTTCTTC
TRBD2	15	TRBV4-3	TRBJ2-1	few	CASSQDVGSGREQFF	TGCGCCAGCAGCCAAGATGTGGGTAGCGGGAGGGAGCAGTTCTTC
TRBD1	16	TRBV6-2/TRBV6-3	TRBJ2-7	.	CASSSRTGFPPYEQYF	TGTGCCAGCAGTTCCCGGACAGGGTTTCCCCCCTACGAGCAGTACTTC
.	15	TRBV3-1/TRBV3-2	TRBJ2-1	.	CASSPGRAIPNEQFF	TGTGCCAGCAGCCCGGGGAGAGCAATCCCTAATGAGCAGTTCTTC
TRBD1	17	TRBV5-1	TRBJ1-3	few	CASSPRTGRASGNTIYF	TGCGCCAGCAGCCCCAGGACAGGGAGGGCATCTGGAAACACCATATATTTT
TRBD1	16	TRBV5-1	TRBJ2-7	.	CASSLGSGQGGYEQYF	TGCGCCAGCAGCTTGGGGTCGGGACAGGGTGGATACGAGCAGTACTTC
.	15	TRBV5-5	TRBJ2-7	.	CASSSTDISSYEQYF	TGTGCCAGCAGCTCAACGGACATTAGCTCCTACGAGCAGTACTTC
.	11	TRBV2	TRBJ2-7	.	CASSVRYEQYF	TGTGCCAGCAGTGTCCGCTACGAGCAGTACTTC
.	18	TRBV27	TRBJ1-4	.	CASSNTQSIASGIEKLFF	TGTGCCAGCAGCAATACCCAAAGCATAGCAAGCGGAATTGAAAAACTGTTTTTT
.	14	TRBV6-6	TRBJ1-2	once	CATYRAGPDYGYTF	TGTGCGACCTATCGGGCGGGGCCTGACTATGGCTACACCTTC
TRBD1	15	TRBV6-2/TRBV6-3	TRBJ2-1	.	CASSYRQGAWNEQFF	TGTGCCAGCAGTTACAGGCAGGGGGCGTGGAATGAGCAGTTCTTC
TRBD2	15	TRBV7-9	TRBJ2-7	.	CASSFAGGGSYEQYF	TGTGCCAGCAGCTTCGCGGGGGGGGGCTCCTACGAGCAGTACTTC
.	13	TRBV7-2	TRBJ2-2	once	CASSLGQTGELFF	TGTGCCAGCAGCTTAGGACAGACCGGGGAGCTGTTTTTT
TRBD1	15	TRBV7-9	TRBJ2-2	.	CASSLGRGFTGELFF	TGTGCCAGCAGCTTAGGCAGGGGGTTCACCGGGGAGCTGTTTTTT
.	14	TRBV2	TRBJ1-5	.	CASTELRGPQPQHF	TGTGCCAGCACCGAGCTGAGAGGGCCCCAGCCCCAGCATTTT
TRBD2	17	TRBV5-1	TRBJ2-1	.	CASSPRTSGRAGNEQFF	TGCGCCAGCAGCCCCCGGACTAGCGGGAGAGCTGGCAATGAGCAGTTCTTC
TRBD1	16	TRBV19	TRBJ1-5	.	CASSTRQGAGNQPQHF	TGTGCCAGTAGTACCCGACAGGGGGCTGGGAATCAGCCCCAGCATTTT
TRBD2	15	TRBV6-2/TRBV6-3	TRBJ2-1	.	CASSYSAGLAPEQFF	TGTGCCAGCAGTTACTCGGCGGGACTAGCTCCTGAGCAGTTCTTC
TRBD1	13	TRBV2	TRBJ1-1	.	CASSEVRTGLAFF	TGTGCCAGCAGTGAAGTGAGGACAGGGTTAGCTTTCTTT
.	16	TRBV7-6	TRBJ2-7	.	CASSPAGVGGTYEQYF	TGTGCCAGCAGTCCCGCCGGGGTGGGGGGTACCTACGAGCAGTACTTC
TRBD2	14	TRBV14	TRBJ2-1	.	CASSQVRGGNEQFF	TGTGCCAGCAGCCAAGTAAGGGGAGGGAATGAGCAGTTCTTC
TRBD2	17	TRBV6-2/TRBV6-3	TRBJ2-5	.	CASSKSRTSGKSETQYF	TGTGCCAGCAGTAAATCCCGGACTAGCGGGAAATCAGAGACCCAGTACTTC
TRBD1	11	TRBV15	TRBJ2-7	.	CATTGGYEQYF	TGTGCCACGACAGGGGGCTACGAGCAGTACTTC
TRBD1	15	TRBV10-3	TRBJ1-4	.	CAISPGQGRDEKLFF	TGTGCCATCAGTCCGGGACAGGGTCGGGATGAAAAACTGTTTTTT
.	15	TRBV11-3	TRBJ2-1	.	CASSLSASSYNEQFF	TGTGCCAGCAGCTTGAGCGCCAGCTCCTACAATGAGCAGTTCTTC
.	12	TRBV11-1	TRBJ2-3	.	CASSLSTDTQYF	TGTGCCAGCAGCCTAAGCACAGATACGCAGTATTTT
.	14	TRBV6-6	TRBJ1-1	.	CASIPTGLNTEAFF	TGTGCCAGCATCCCTACAGGGTTGAACACTGAAGCTTTCTTT
.	12	TRBV10-1	TRBJ1-2	.	CARPSGGDGYTF	TGCGCCAGACCTTCCGGAGGCGATGGCTACACCTTC
TRBD2	15	TRBV6-6	TRBJ2-7	.	CASSYSAGGVHEQYF	TGTGCCAGCAGTTACTCGGCGGGAGGGGTTCACGAGCAGTACTTC
.	13	TRBV6-5	TRBJ1-1	.	CASSYMANTEAFF	TGTGCCAGCAGTTACATGGCCAACACTGAAGCTTTCTTT
.	12	TRBV28	TRBJ1-6	.	CASSLPPSSLHF	TGTGCCAGCAGTTTACCCCCTTCTAGTCTCCACTTT
TRBD1	13	TRBV28	TRBJ1-1	.	CASSSPQGGKAFF	TGTGCCAGCAGTTCTCCTCAGGGGGGAAAAGCTTTCTTT
TRBD1	13	TRBV6-5	TRBJ2-7	.	CASSTRGRYEQYF	TGTGCCAGCAGTACCAGGGGGCGTTACGAGCAGTACTTC
TRBD1	14	TRBV6-2/TRBV6-3	TRBJ2-7	.	CASSYSDRPLEQYF	TGTGCCAGCAGTTACTCGGACAGGCCCCTCGAGCAGTACTTC
TRBD2	17	TRBV5-4	TRBJ2-5	.	CASSLGLAGLRKETQYF	TGTGCCAGCAGCTTGGGACTAGCGGGACTACGGAAAGAGACCCAGTACTTC
TRBD1	15	TRBV6-2/TRBV6-3	TRBJ1-2	.	CASSSPGQLLGGYTF	TGTGCCAGCAGCTCCCCGGGACAGCTCCTCGGCGGCTACACCTTC